A single T cell receptor beta chain is shown here with its context. Its specificity is unknown. The sample is drawn from a study of post-analysis software for immune sequencing data. As for the study in general: Relapsing-remitting, secondary progressive and progressive-relapsing forms made up the multiple sclerosis disease courses. Study results and limitations: Several TRBV segments (TRBV5-6, TRBV5-1 and TRBV20-1 among them) occurred more frequently in patients than in controls.

Tagging with unique molecular identifiers was a feature of the TCR beta cDNA libraries. TCRdb fed the PCR reads into MiXCR, producing one record per CDR3 protein. In the table there are roughly 400,000 distinct CDR3 sequences, over 30% of which are singletons. V lost 5 bases, J lost 7 bases, and 7 bases stayed unmatched. This CDR3 has 14 amino acids. V and J are TRBV12-3 or TRBV12-4 and TRBJ2-1, with 8 bases lining up with TRBD1. The origin of this receptor is a girl aged 2-9 years with multiple sclerosis. The sequenced sample consisted of blood. The CDR3 nucleotides are TGTGCCAGCAGTCCAGCCCGACAGGGGAATGAGCAGTTCTTC. Its protein product is CASSPARQGNEQFF.